The 7 T cell receptor beta chains presented below share a single source sample, sequenced in a study of CD8 T cells in ankylosing spondylitis. TCRdb re-called the 5' RACE reads with MiXCR, one entry per CDR3 protein. Among 300,000 to 350,000 distinct CDR3 sequences listed, roughly 14% were seen once. The sequencing sample was made of blood, either unsorted or a sorted T cell fraction (not recorded which). The receptors stem from a male donor with ankylosing spondylitis or in good health (not recorded which).

This chain connects TRBV6-5 to TRBJ2-1, with unresolved D. Looked up from germline, CDR1 is MNHEY and CDR2 is SVGAGI. The CDR3 has 14 residues. Trimming shortened V by 4 bases and J by 4 bases, and 11 bases separated the two germline ends. CDR3 nucleotide sequence: TGTGCCAGCAGTTCATCCCACAAATACAATGAGCAGTTCTTC. Translated: CASSSSHKYNEQFF.

This chain joins TRBV3-1 and TRBJ2-3; perhaps TRBD2 as D (6 bases). CDR3 length: 14 residues. Trimming took 4 bases from V and 2 from J, leaving 10 bases between them. In germline, CDR1 is LGHDT, CDR2 YNNKEL (reference sequence). This CDR3 is CASSPGDPTDTQYF. In nucleotides, the CDR3 is TGTGCCAGCAGCCCGGGGGACCCCACAGATACGCAGTATTTT.

The chain links TRBV4-1 to TRBJ2-7; TRBD2 aligns across 9 bases. The germline gives CDR1 MGHRA, CDR2 YSYEKL. The CDR3 has 15 residues. Germline trimming cut 5 bases from V and 0 bases from J; bases unmatched to any gene: 5. CDR3 amino acids: CASSANSGSSYEQYF. CDR3 in DNA: TGCGCCAGCAGCGCGAATAGCGGGAGCTCCTACGAGCAGTACTTC.

This clonotype was detected a few times. The chain is built from TRBV6-5 and TRBJ1-1, with D uncertain. CDR3 size: 13 residues. Looked up from germline, CDR1 is MNHEY and CDR2 is SVGAGI. Trimming left V 2 bases short and J 0 bases short, with 4 bases between. The CDR3 protein is CASSYHMNTEAFF. DNA for the CDR3: TGTGCCAGCAGTTACCACATGAACACTGAAGCTTTCTTT.

The sample holds one count of this clonotype. This rearrangement joins TRBV5-1 to TRBJ1-2, with 7 positions matching TRBD1. CDR1 is SGHRS and CDR2 is YFSETQ in the germline V gene. V shed 2 bases and J 1 base; nucleotides not matched to a gene: 5. The CDR3 length is 15 residues. In DNA, the CDR3 is TGCGCCAGCAGCTTATCCAGGGGGATTAACTATGGCTACACCTTC. Translation: CASSLSRGINYGYTF.

The chain employs TRBV5-6 and TRBJ2-2, with TRBD1 matching over 7 bases. The CDR3 is 14 residues long. V trimming: 3 bases; J trimming: 8 bases; junction bases outside the gene matches: 7. Germline V gene lookup returns CDR1 SGHDT and CDR2 YYEEEE. DNA of the CDR3: TGTGCCAGCAGCTCGACAGGGAAGGGAGGGGAGCTGTTTTTT. Translating gives CASSSTGKGGELFF.

The rearrangement links TRBV4-1 to TRBJ2-3, with 12 bases matching TRBD2. Germline V gives CDR1 MGHRA, CDR2 YSYEKL. Trimming removed 0 bases from V and 4 bases from J; junction bases left unmatched: 8. CDR3 length equals 18 residues. CDR3 residues: CASSQDLGLAGGADTQYF. In nucleotides, the CDR3 is TGCGCCAGCAGCCAAGACTTAGGGCTAGCGGGAGGGGCAGATACGCAGTATTTT.